This entry features one TCR beta chain sequence. Its specificity is unknown. The sample comes from a study of CD8 T cells in ankylosing spondylitis. Findings and limits, study-wide: Disease-linked clones were reportedly significantly enriched in matched ankylosing spondylitis synovial fluid. Peripheral blood samples showed relatively rare disease-linked clones, and these clones were CD8+. Ankylosing spondylitis blood appeared to be characterized by a TCR beta motif of several highly homologous variants.

Making the TCR beta libraries involved quantitative 5'-RACE with molecular barcodes. From the 5' RACE reads, TCRdb called clonotypes with MiXCR, one entry per CDR3 protein. The sample comprises roughly 440,000 distinct CDR3 sequences, 17% of which are singletons, and over 0.9% rests with the top ten. The germline V gene has CDR1 DFQATT and CDR2 SNEGSKA (reference sequence). This CDR3 region has 13 residues. V lost 5 bases and J lost 3, with 13 bases in between. The chain links TRBV20-1 to TRBJ1-2; tentative D call: TRBD1 (5 bases). The sequence was collected from a male donor with ankylosing spondylitis. Sample: blood, either unsorted or a sorted T cell fraction (not recorded which). The CDR3 coding sequence is TGCAGTGCTGGAAGGGGCTCCGACTATGGCTACACCTTC. It translates to CSAGRGSDYGYTF.